The subject of this entry is one TCR beta chain. Its antigen remains unknown. The CDR3 carries no conserved terminal phenylalanine or tryptophan, so it likely arises from a read error. The data stem from a study of tumor-infiltrating lymphocytes in primary liver carcinoma. Study-wide results and limits: The study found a significantly higher top-250-clone fraction in tumors than in blood (p = 0.039).

The approximately 20-31 mg bulk tissue piece was not sorted before simultaneous RNA and DNA extraction. TCR beta cDNA was made from 400 to 500 ng total RNA with a constant-region primer. Sequencing libraries for TCR beta derived from three nested multiplex PCR rounds that used slightly modified ARM-PCR. For around 11 cycles apiece, the opening two PCR rounds ran with TRBV1-TRBV30 forward primers and a C-beta reverse primer. TCRdb passed the multiplex PCR reads through MiXCR, listing each CDR3 protein once. The sample lists about 32,000 distinct CDR3 sequences, about 79% occurring once. The CDR3 consists of 16 residues. Germline assignment: CDR1 KGHDR and CDR2 SFDVKD. V was cut by 4 bases and J by 7 bases, with 19 bases left in between.

The sequenced sample was liver tumor tissue from sampling region 5. As to subset: tumor region T5, tumor centre. This receptor was identified in a man aged 35 to 55 with primary liver carcinoma and hepatitis B virus infection. The rearrangement uses TRBV24-1 and TRBJ2-1; possible D gene TRBD2, 6 bases. Here the CDR3 reads CATSERVSGVRNEQFI. The CDR3 bases are TGTGCCACCAGTGAAAGGGTATCGGGAGTACGGAATGAGCAGTTCATC.